The 17 T cell receptor beta chains presented below share a single source sample, sequenced in a study of blood T cell repertoires in COVID-19. Repertoires were generated with immunoSEQ multiplex PCR, while TCRdb's copy carries only in-frame clones and drops some. The sample includes under 300,000 clones, about nine tenths of them seen just once. The sequenced material came from PBMCs or T cells enriched from blood (not recorded which). Receptors were obtained from a woman aged 25 to 39 with acute COVID-19.

The chain is built from TRBV19 and TRBJ2-5; 12 bases align to TRBD2. CDR1 LNHDA and CDR2 SQIVND come from the germline V gene (reference sequence). V was clipped by 5 bases and J by 5 bases; unmatched bases: 6. This CDR3 has 15 residues. The CDR3 nucleotides are TGTGCCAGTAGTGCGATGGGACTAGCGGGTGAGACCCAGTACTTC. Its translation is CASSAMGLAGETQYF.

This chain uses TRBV18 with TRBJ2-2; 7 bases are shared with TRBD1. V gave up 5 bases and J gave up 1 base; unmatched junction bases: 16. The CDR3 is 19 residues long. CDR1 and CDR2 (germline): KGHSH, LQKENI. DNA for the CDR3: TGTGCCAGCTCAGGACAAATACCGACAGGGACGATGAACACCGGGGAGCTGTTTTTT. This sequence encodes CASSGQIPTGTMNTGELFF.

This sequence joins TRBV7-9 and TRBJ1-2; 7 bases match TRBD1. J was trimmed by 8 bases and V by 8 bases; bases with no gene match: 17. CDR3 length: 15 residues. Germline CDR1 and CDR2: SEHNR and FQNEAQ (reference sequence). In DNA, the CDR3 is TGTGCCAGCCTTTCAGGGGGAGATGGGTCGAGCGGCTACACCTTC. Its protein is CASLSGGDGSSGYTF. The entire variable domain, with the rest obtained from reference TRBV7-9 and TRBJ1-2, is as follows: DTGVSQNPRHKITKRGQNVTFRCDPISEHNRLYWYRQTLGQGPEFLTYFQNEAQLEKSRLLSDRFSAERPKGSFSTLEIQRTEQGDSAMYLCASLSGGDGSSGYTFGSGTRLTVV.

The chain recombines TRBV6-2 or TRBV6-3 with TRBJ2-7; a possible D gene is TRBD1 (6 bases). The ends were cut back, 3 bases at V and 5 bases at J, with 11 bases in the middle. The CDR3 is 13 residues long. Germline V gene sequence: CDR1 MNHEY, CDR2 SVGEGT. DNA for the CDR3: TGTGCCAGCAGTTATCGGGACACAGACGAGCAGTACTTC. Translation gives CASSYRDTDEQYF.

J is TRBJ1-1 and V is TRBV27; a weak D match, TRBD1 (6 bases). In germline, CDR1 is MNHEY, CDR2 SMNVEV (reference sequence). This CDR3 has 15 residues. Trimming pared 3 bases from V and 2 bases from J, leaving 13 bases between. In nucleotides, the CDR3 is TGTGCCAGCAGTTTCGCGGGCAGGGGCAACACTGAAGCTTTCTTT. Protein: CASSFAGRGNTEAFF.

The V gene is TRBV14, the J gene TRBJ2-1; 9 bases align to TRBD1. CDR3 length: 15 residues. V lost 5 bases and J lost 6; bases outside the gene matches: 8. Per germline, CDR1 SGHDN and CDR2 FVKESK. The CDR3 region has the DNA TGTGCCAGCAGCACCCGGACAGGGGAGGGCAATGAGCAGTTCTTC. Amino acid sequence: CASSTRTGEGNEQFF.

The J gene is TRBJ2-2, the V gene TRBV7-3, with 9 nucleotides matching TRBD2. In germline, CDR1 is SGHTA, CDR2 FQGTGA. This CDR3 is built from 17 residues. V was clipped by 3 bases and J by 2 bases; unmatched bases: 7. CDR3 protein: CASSLSTSGANTGELFF. For the CDR3, the DNA is TGTGCCAGCAGCTTGTCGACTAGCGGAGCAAACACCGGGGAGCTGTTTTTT.

The chain uses TRBV5-6 and TRBJ1-6; D perhaps matches TRBD1 (6 bases). Trimming pared 6 bases from V and 13 bases from J, leaving 14 bases between. The germline V gene encodes CDR1 SGHDT and CDR2 YYEEEE. The CDR3 totals 12 residues. The DNA of the CDR3 is TGTGCCAGCAATCAACAGGGCAGTCCCCTCCACTTT. Its protein is CASNQQGSPLHF.

This clone was seen only a few times. V usage is TRBV4-1 and J usage is TRBJ2-1, with D perhaps TRBD2 (5 bases). Germline loops: CDR1 MGHRA, CDR2 YSYEKL. V was trimmed by 4 bases and J by 4 bases, leaving 20 bases between them. The CDR3 totals 17 residues. The CDR3 DNA sequence: TGCGCCAGCAGCCGAGGTGGACTCGTGAACCCTTACAATGAGCAGTTCTTC. Translated, it gives CASSRGGLVNPYNEQFF.

This chain joins TRBV7-9 and TRBJ1-2; D possibly corresponds to TRBD1 (6 bases). CDR3 size: 14 residues. Trimming left V 5 bases short and J 4 bases short, with 14 bases between. The germline V gene has CDR1 SEHNR and CDR2 FQNEAQ (reference sequence). The CDR3 sequence is CASSPGQTIYGYTF. The DNA for the CDR3 is TGTGCCAGCAGCCCGGGACAAACGATCTATGGCTACACCTTC.

The gene calls are TRBV14 and TRBJ2-7; 7 nucleotides line up with TRBD2. The CDR3 has 15 amino acids. In germline, CDR1 is SGHDN, CDR2 FVKESK. V gave up 4 bases and J gave up 2 bases; unmatched junction bases: 8. DNA of the CDR3: TGTGCCAGCAGCCCAGCGGGACTTTTCCCCTACGAGCAGTACTTC. Amino acid sequence: CASSPAGLFPYEQYF. Full variable domain (rest looked up from reference TRBV14 and TRBJ2-7): EAGVTQFPSHSVIEKGQTVTLRCDPISGHDNLYWYRRVMGKEIKFLLHFVKESKQDESGMPNNRFLAERTGGTYSTLKVQPAELEDSGVYFCASSPAGLFPYEQYFGPGTRLTVT.

The chain combines TRBV6-1 with TRBJ1-6; D is perhaps TRBD1 (5 bases). Germline CDR1 and CDR2: MNHNS and SASEGT. This CDR3 is built from 16 residues. Trimming cost V 1 base and J 7 bases, with 14 bases left between them. The chain's CDR3 is CASSEDGGIGNSPLHF. Here the CDR3 DNA reads TGTGCCAGCAGTGAAGACGGGGGGATAGGGAATTCACCCCTCCACTTT.

For the CDR3, the DNA is TGTGCCAGCATTCCGGATCAGGGATCTGGCTACACCTTC. Protein: CASIPDQGSGYTF. The rearrangement joins TRBV2 to TRBJ1-2; D may be TRBD1 (5 bases). V lost 7 bases, J lost 7 bases, and 16 bases lay in between. The length of the CDR3 is 13 residues. The germline V gene encodes CDR1 SNHLY and CDR2 FYNNEI.

The gene calls are TRBV19 and TRBJ1-3; no clear D. The V and J ends lost 6 bases and 0 bases respectively, with 18 bases between them. The CDR3 loop spans 17 amino acids. CDR1 LNHDA and CDR2 SQIVND come from the germline V gene (reference sequence). CDR3 DNA sequence: TGTGCCAGTAGCTACGCCCTGGGAGGTATCTCTGGAAACACCATATATTTT. Translating it yields CASSYALGGISGNTIYF.

V is TRBV11-2 and J is TRBJ2-1, with D possibly matching TRBD1 (5 bases). The CDR3 loop spans 15 amino acids. With 1 base removed from V and 1 base from J, the gap between germline ends came to 8 bases. CDR1 is SGHAT and CDR2 is FQNNGV in the germline V gene. CDR3 in amino acids: CASSLVQGSYNEQFF. CDR3 bases: TGTGCCAGCAGCTTAGTTCAGGGTTCCTACAATGAGCAGTTCTTC.

The chain combines TRBV4-3 with TRBJ2-7; 8 bases are a match to TRBD2. This CDR3 region has 16 residues. Trimming took 0 bases from V and 9 from J; bases not matched to a gene: 13. Looked up from germline, CDR1 is LGHNA and CDR2 is YSLEER. CDR3 in DNA: TGCGCCAGCAGCCAAGATAGCACTAGCGGTCTCCTAAGGCAGTACTTC. This translates into CASSQDSTSGLLRQYF.

The V gene is TRBV30, the J gene TRBJ1-2; TRBD1 matches 9 bases. The V gene's germline CDR1 is GTSNPN and CDR2 SVGIG (reference sequence). This CDR3 has 12 amino acids. The J segment lost 8 bases and the V segment lost 8 bases, leaving 9 bases of the junction unmatched. CDR3 bases: TGTGCCGCCCAGGGACAGGGCGGGGGCTACACCTTC. It encodes CAAQGQGGGYTF.